These 32 T cell receptor beta chains were sequenced from one sample in a study of blood T cell repertoires in COVID-19. Produced via immunoSEQ multiplex PCR; TCRdb's table is partial and in-frame only. The sample yields roughly 150,000 clones, more than 85% seen once. The specimen was peripheral blood. These receptors originate from a man in his 60s with active or convalescent COVID-19.

This clone has more than one count but fewer than ten. The chain carries TRBV6-2 or TRBV6-3 and TRBJ1-2; D ambiguous. The length of the CDR3 is 14 residues. Trimming left V 5 bases short and J 5 bases short, with 15 bases between. In germline, CDR1 is MNHEY, CDR2 SVGEGT. The CDR3 DNA follows: TGTGCCAGCAGTCCCGGGTCCTACTATTATGGCTACACCTTC. The encoded protein is CASSPGSYYYGYTF.

This sequence joins TRBV11-2 and TRBJ1-3; D call uncertain. Germline V gives CDR1 SGHAT, CDR2 FQNNGV. Trimming shortened V by 5 bases and J by 0 bases, and 11 bases separated the two germline ends. This CDR3 spans 15 amino acids. This CDR3 reads CASSPQPGSGNTIYF. DNA of the CDR3: TGTGCCAGCAGCCCACAGCCAGGCTCTGGAAACACCATATATTTT.

This chain connects TRBV7-2 to TRBJ2-7; TRBD2 matches 9 bases. CDR3 length equals 17 residues. Unmatched junction bases numbered 7, after V lost 0 bases and J lost 1 base. Germline-derived CDR1 and CDR2 are SGHTA and FQGNSA. The CDR3 sequence is CASSLAYLAGPSYEQYF. DNA of the CDR3: TGTGCCAGCAGCTTAGCCTACCTAGCGGGGCCATCCTACGAGCAGTACTTC.

The rearrangement uses TRBV28 and TRBJ1-2; D might be TRBD1 (6 bases). This CDR3 has 14 amino acids. The V gene's germline CDR1 is MDHEN and CDR2 SYDVKM. With 7 bases removed from V and 6 bases from J, the gap between germline ends came to 18 bases. CDR3 loop: CASTDTAGGHGYTF. In DNA, the CDR3 is TGTGCCAGCACCGACACCGCCGGGGGGCATGGCTACACCTTC.

This chain connects TRBV3-1 (or the pseudogene TRBV3-2) to TRBJ1-5; 10 nucleotides line up with TRBD1. J lost 6 bases, V lost 4 bases, and 9 bases had no gene match. The CDR3 has 16 residues. Germline V CDR1 and CDR2: LGHDT, YNNKEL (reference sequence). CDR3 bases: TGTGCCAGCAGCCCAACCGGGACAGGGGCCGGTCAGCCCCAGCATTTT. It codes for CASSPTGTGAGQPQHF.

This clone was seen a single time. The chain uses TRBV24-1 and TRBJ1-2; D ambiguous. Germline CDR1 reads KGHDR; CDR2 reads SFDVKD. The CDR3 is 13 amino acids. V was cut by 3 bases and J by 5 bases, with 9 bases left in between. CDR3 bases: TGTGCCACCAGTGATCCAGGCAGTTATGGCTACACCTTC. Its protein is CATSDPGSYGYTF.

The chain combines TRBV19 with TRBJ2-5, with 7 bases aligning to TRBD1. Germline CDR1 and CDR2: LNHDA and SQIVND (reference sequence). This CDR3 has 14 residues. The V gene end was trimmed by 5 bases and the J gene end by 3 bases; junction bases not matched to a gene: 6. Here the CDR3 DNA reads TGTGCCAGTAGTTCCTGGACAGGAAAAGAGACCCAGTACTTC. Amino acid sequence: CASSSWTGKETQYF.

The J gene is TRBJ1-4, the V gene TRBV5-1; no firm D call. CDR1 SGHRS and CDR2 YFSETQ come from the germline V gene. V was clipped by 1 base and J by 8 bases, with 15 bases between them. The CDR3 spans 15 residues. The CDR3: CASSLNYEGNEKLFF. As DNA, the CDR3 is TGCGCCAGCAGCTTGAACTATGAGGGTAACGAAAAACTGTTTTTT.

This clone was observed a handful of times. The chain has TRBV19 and TRBJ2-5, with 9 bases that match TRBD1. CDR3 length: 16 residues. Germline-derived CDR1 and CDR2 are LNHDA and SQIVND (reference sequence). The trim removed 3 bases at V and 1 base at J, leaving 6 bases unmatched. CDR3 nucleotide sequence: TGTGCCAGTAGTATGAGGTGGACAGGGGCCCAAGAGACCCAGTACTTC. Residues: CASSMRWTGAQETQYF. The full variable domain, completed using reference TRBV19 and TRBJ2-5, is DGGITQSPKYLFRKEGQNVTLSCEQNLNHDAMYWYRQDPGQGLRLIYYSQIVNDFQKGDIAEGYSVSREKKESFPLTVTSAQKNPTAFYLCASSMRWTGAQETQYFGPGTRLLVL.

The chain recombines TRBV6-2 or TRBV6-3 with TRBJ1-5; the match to TRBD1 covers 7 bases. The CDR3 covers 15 residues. Germline CDR1 MNHEY, CDR2 SVGEGT. V shed 1 base and J 2 bases; nucleotides not matched to a gene: 2. The CDR3: CASSYYDRGNQPQHF. The CDR3 DNA sequence: TGTGCCAGCAGTTACTACGACAGGGGCAATCAGCCCCAGCATTTT.

The genes are TRBV5-1 and TRBJ1-1; D is ambiguous. The germline V gene has CDR1 SGHRS and CDR2 YFSETQ. V was trimmed by 0 bases and J by 4 bases, leaving 10 bases between them. The CDR3 consists of 14 residues. This CDR3 is CASSLEAGTTEAFF. DNA for the CDR3: TGCGCCAGCAGCTTGGAGGCGGGTACCACTGAAGCTTTCTTT. Supplemented by reference TRBV5-1 and TRBJ1-1, the full variable domain reads KAGVTQTPRYLIKTRGQQVTLSCSPISGHRSVSWYQQTPGQGLQFLFEYFSETQRNKGNFPGRFSGRQFSNSRSEMNVSTLELGDSALYLCASSLEAGTTEAFFGQGTRLTVV.

In DNA, the CDR3 is TGTGCCAGCATTGGTGGGGGCGGAAATTCACCCCTCCACTTT. Its translation: CASIGGGGNSPLHF. The chain is built from TRBV28 and TRBJ1-6; TRBD1 is a possible D gene (6 bases). V lost 7 bases to trimming and J lost 7 bases, with 14 bases between them. The CDR3 is made up of 14 amino acids. The V gene's germline CDR1 is MDHEN and CDR2 SYDVKM.

The V call is TRBV7-2, the J call TRBJ2-7, with a tentative D call TRBD1 (5 bases). The CDR3 contains 16 residues. Between the trimmed V and J ends, which lost 5 bases and 6 bases, there was a span of 23 bases. Germline V gene data show CDR1 as SGHTA and CDR2 as FQGNSA. The CDR3 DNA follows: TGTGCCAGCAGCACCACCCCAGGGTATATTCAATCCGAGCAGTACTTC. Protein sequence: CASSTTPGYIQSEQYF.

The chain couples TRBV2 to TRBJ1-6; no clear D. The V end lost 4 bases, the J end lost 0 bases, and 10 bases lay between the germline ends. This CDR3 is 16 amino acids long. Germline V gene data show CDR1 as SNHLY and CDR2 as FYNNEI. CDR3 bases: TGTGCCAGCAGTGGACAAGGTTCCTCCTATAATTCACCCCTCCACTTT. It specifies CASSGQGSSYNSPLHF.

A single count supports this clone. The chain combines TRBV9 with TRBJ1-6; 8 bases agree with TRBD1. CDR3 length: 16 residues. Germline lookup yields CDR1 SGDLS and CDR2 YYNGEE. Trimming took 4 bases from V and 6 from J; bases not matched to a gene: 9. Here the CDR3 DNA reads TGTGCCAGCAGCAAATACCTCCAGGGGGCTAATTCACCCCTCCACTTT. Amino acids: CASSKYLQGANSPLHF.

This chain connects TRBV5-4 to TRBJ1-2, with TRBD1 matching over 8 bases. CDR3 length equals 13 residues. The trim removed 0 bases at V and 5 bases at J, leaving 0 bases unmatched. The germline V gene encodes CDR1 SGHNT and CDR2 YYREEE (reference sequence). As DNA, the CDR3 is TGTGCCAGCAGCTTGGACAGGGGGTATGGCTACACCTTC. Protein sequence: CASSLDRGYGYTF.

The chain recombines TRBV11-2 with TRBJ2-1, with TRBD2 matching over 8 bases. CDR1 SGHAT and CDR2 FQNNGV come from the germline V gene. Germline trimming cut 3 bases from V and 13 bases from J; bases unmatched to any gene: 11. The CDR3 contains 14 residues. In nucleotides, the CDR3 is TGTGCCAGCAGCTTGCCCCGCGGGGGGCCGGTCCAGTTCTTC. Translating it yields CASSLPRGGPVQFF.

The rearrangement links TRBV19 to TRBJ1-2, with 7 bases lining up with TRBD1. The CDR3 loop spans 18 amino acids. Germline V gene lookup returns CDR1 LNHDA and CDR2 SQIVND (reference sequence). V shed 9 bases, J shed 5 bases, and the junction held 24 bases outside the gene matches. As DNA, the CDR3 is TGTGCCAGCCGCGCCGTACAGTCTCCGGGACAGCCTTATTATGGCTACACCTTC. Amino acid sequence: CASRAVQSPGQPYYGYTF.

The genes are TRBV2 and TRBJ2-5; tentatively, D is TRBD1 (6 bases). The germline gives CDR1 SNHLY, CDR2 FYNNEI. The V and J ends lost 5 bases and 4 bases respectively, with 14 bases between them. The CDR3 has 14 amino acids. The CDR3 DNA is TGTGCCAGCAGTTCCCAGGGGCGCGGAGAGACCCAGTACTTC. Its translation is CASSSQGRGETQYF.

The chain is built from TRBV5-1 and TRBJ1-4, with a weak D call TRBD1 (6 bases). This CDR3 is built from 13 residues. V shed 4 bases and J shed 5 bases, with 9 bases lying between them. Germline values: CDR1 SGHRS, CDR2 YFSETQ. CDR3 residues: CASSMDSNEKLFF. CDR3 in DNA: TGCGCCAGCAGCATGGACAGCAATGAAAAACTGTTTTTT.

The table lists this clone with a few counts. At one boundary the junction diverges from the germline segment, which might be a read error. The V and J genes are TRBV10-3 and TRBJ2-1, with no clear D. The CDR3 has 12 amino acids. Germline CDR1 is ENHRY and CDR2 is SYGVKD. For the CDR3, the DNA is TGTGCCGTCAGTTATTCCTACAATGAGCAGTTCTTC. It codes for CAVSYSYNEQFF.

The J gene is TRBJ1-2, the V gene TRBV7-6, with TRBD1 matching over 9 bases. CDR1 is SGHVS, CDR2 FNYEAQ, per germline. V trimming: 1 base; J trimming: 5 bases; junction bases outside the gene matches: 11. The CDR3 spans 17 residues. CDR3 sequence (DNA): TGTGCCAGCAGCTTAGTTTCCCCGGGACAGGGAGCATATGGCTACACCTTC. Translating gives CASSLVSPGQGAYGYTF.

The chain uses TRBV5-1 and TRBJ1-1; 8 bases match TRBD1. The CDR3 contains 13 residues. CDR1 is SGHRS, CDR2 YFSETQ, per germline. The ends lost 3 bases at V and 11 bases at J; junction bases unmatched: 9. The CDR3 region has the DNA TGCGCCAGCAGCTCCGGCCAGACAGGGGAGGCTTTCTTT. Translation: CASSSGQTGEAFF.

In this sample, this clone turned up once. The V gene is TRBV18, the J gene TRBJ2-7; D is perhaps TRBD2 (6 bases). This CDR3 is 14 amino acids long. Germline loops: CDR1 KGHSH, CDR2 LQKENI. Trimming took 6 bases from V and 2 from J, leaving 14 bases between them. Here the CDR3 DNA reads TGTGCCAGCTCCCCCGGGACTCCCGCCTACGAGCAGTACTTC. Protein product: CASSPGTPAYEQYF.

This chain links TRBV7-2 with TRBJ2-1, with 8 bases identical to TRBD2. CDR3 length: 15 residues. Germline CDR1 is SGHTA and CDR2 is FQGNSA. Trimming removed 5 bases from V and 5 bases from J; junction bases left unmatched: 8. The DNA for the CDR3 is TGTGCCAGCAGCGGGGATAGCGGGGCGGACAATGAGCAGTTCTTC. This codes for CASSGDSGADNEQFF. Variable domain in full (rest from reference TRBV7-2 and TRBJ2-1): GAGVSQSPSNKVTEKGKDVELRCDPISGHTALYWYRQSLGQGLEFLIYFQGNSAPDKSGLPSDRFSAERTGGSVSTLTIQRTQQEDSAVYLCASSGDSGADNEQFFGPGTRLTVL.

The chain carries TRBV7-2 and TRBJ2-1; TRBD1 might be the D (5 bases). The CDR3 loop spans 15 amino acids. Per the germline V gene, CDR1 is SGHTA and CDR2 is FQGNSA. The V end lost 5 bases, the J end lost 7 bases, and 18 bases lay between the germline ends. CDR3: CASSGRPMGRNEQFF. The DNA for the CDR3 is TGTGCCAGCAGCGGACGCCCGATGGGGCGGAATGAGCAGTTCTTC.

This rearrangement joins TRBV2 to TRBJ1-1, with 9 bases fitting TRBD1. The CDR3 is 14 residues long. V shed 4 bases and J 3 bases; nucleotides not matched to a gene: 3. The germline CDR1 and CDR2 sequences are SNHLY and FYNNEI. CDR3 DNA sequence: TGTGCCAGCAGTGTTAGGGACAGGGACACTGAAGCTTTCTTT. It yields the protein CASSVRDRDTEAFF.

This chain joins TRBV6-2 or TRBV6-3 and TRBJ2-3; TRBD2 matches at 13 bases. Losses at the gene ends were 2 bases for V and 11 bases for J; bases not matched to a gene: 10. Germline values: CDR1 MNHEY, CDR2 SVGEGT. The CDR3 is made up of 16 amino acids. CDR3 loop: CASSYPGTSGTGGQYF. The CDR3 bases are TGTGCCAGCAGTTACCCCGGGACTAGCGGGACAGGGGGGCAGTATTTT.

The chain employs TRBV14 and TRBJ1-1; D not certain. V lost 4 bases, J lost 3 bases, and 21 bases lay in between. The CDR3 has 17 residues. Per the germline V gene, CDR1 is SGHDN and CDR2 is FVKESK. The CDR3 nucleotides read TGTGCCAGCAGCCCCCTAACGAGGGCGGAACGGCACACTGAAGCTTTCTTT. Its translation: CASSPLTRAERHTEAFF.

The rearrangement links TRBV29-1 to TRBJ2-7; 7 bases line up with TRBD2. CDR3 length equals 12 residues. CDR1 and CDR2 from the germline V gene are SQVTM and ANQGSEA. The junction had 3 bases not matched to a gene; V was cut back by 5 bases and J by 2 bases. CDR3: CSVWGGAYEQYF. In DNA, the CDR3 is TGCAGCGTTTGGGGGGGGGCCTACGAGCAGTACTTC.

The gene calls are TRBV28 and TRBJ2-5, with D tentatively TRBD2 (7 bases). This CDR3 contains 13 residues. From germline, CDR1 is MDHEN and CDR2 SYDVKM. V was cut by 8 bases and J by 7 bases, with 17 bases left in between. The CDR3 DNA is TGTGCCAGCCGCGGGGGCCGGGGATGGACCCAGTACTTC. Its translation: CASRGGRGWTQYF.

The chain links TRBV19 to TRBJ2-3; D is possibly TRBD2 (5 bases). Germline V lookup: CDR1 LNHDA, CDR2 SQIVND (reference sequence). This CDR3 has 16 amino acids. Trimming removed 7 bases from V and 7 bases from J, with 24 bases in between. The CDR3: CASTKSGMGQPYTQYF. The CDR3 DNA reads as TGTGCCAGTACCAAAAGCGGAATGGGTCAGCCTTATACGCAGTATTTT.